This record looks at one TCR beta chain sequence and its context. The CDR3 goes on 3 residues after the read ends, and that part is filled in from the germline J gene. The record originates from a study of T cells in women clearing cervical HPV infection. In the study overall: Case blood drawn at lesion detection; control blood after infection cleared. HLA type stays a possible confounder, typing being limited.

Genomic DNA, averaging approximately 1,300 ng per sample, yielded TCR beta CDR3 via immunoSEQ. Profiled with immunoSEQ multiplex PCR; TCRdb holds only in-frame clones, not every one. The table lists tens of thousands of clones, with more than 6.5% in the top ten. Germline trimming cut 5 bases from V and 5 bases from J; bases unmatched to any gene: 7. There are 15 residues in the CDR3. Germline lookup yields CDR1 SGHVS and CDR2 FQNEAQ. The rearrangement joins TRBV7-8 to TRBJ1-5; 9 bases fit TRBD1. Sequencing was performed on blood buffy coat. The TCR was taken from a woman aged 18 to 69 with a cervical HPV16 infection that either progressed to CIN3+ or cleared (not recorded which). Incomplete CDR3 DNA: TGTGCCAGCAGCCTGGGACAGGGTGAACATCAGCCC. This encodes CASSLGQGEHQP. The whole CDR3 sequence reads CASSLGQGEHQPQHF.